This T cell receptor (beta chain) derives from a study of T-cell reconstitution after alpha-beta-depleted transplantation in children listed by TCRdb under 2016. Study-wide context: The study quantitatively tracked T-cell immune reconstitution after TCRalphabeta/CD19-depleted allogeneic hematopoietic cell transplantation in children using TCR repertoire profiling.

To prepare the library, PCR was applied. Sequenced on an Illumina HiSeq 2500. To normalize quantification of the TCRbeta repertoire, the TCR libraries were built with molecular barcoding that relied on unique molecular identifiers. The public reads were reanalyzed by TCRdb: fastp trimming at Q25, MiXCR alignment, in-frame beta chains only. Each CDR3 protein appears once, grouped with its most common genes and DNA. The sample table records about 610,000 distinct CDR3 sequences; roughly a tenth of these occur just once. The ten largest make up 4% of the sample. The table lists this clonotype with many counts. This clone's antigen is unknown. No much larger clone is present one base from it, and per-base qualities are unavailable. V drops 7 bases and J drops 7 bases, leaving 17 bases in between. Sequences MNHEY (CDR1) and SVGAGI (CDR2) are obtained from the germline V gene. The CDR3 numbers 14 residues from cysteine through phenylalanine. Only CDR3 DNA is held: 42 bases, read in frame from base 1.

Sample: PBMCs from the stem cell graft donor, taken from the stem cell graft. The chain couples TRBV6-5 to TRBJ1-5; a tentative D call is TRBD1 (6 bases match). The origin of this receptor is a human donor who donated a stem cell graft to a child with acute myeloid leukemia. The CDR3 region has the sequence CASTLTQGGQPQHF. The nucleotide sequence reads as follows: TGTGCCAGCACATTAACACAGGGTGGCCAGCCCCAGCATTTT.